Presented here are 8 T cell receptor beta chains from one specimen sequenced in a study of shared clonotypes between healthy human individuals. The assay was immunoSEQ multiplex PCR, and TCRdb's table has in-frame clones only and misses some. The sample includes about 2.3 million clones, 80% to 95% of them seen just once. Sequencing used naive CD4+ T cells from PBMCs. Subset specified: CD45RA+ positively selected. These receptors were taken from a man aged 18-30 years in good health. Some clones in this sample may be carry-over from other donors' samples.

The CDR3 region has the DNA TGTGCCAGCAGCCAGGGGCCCTACGAGCAGTACTTC. Protein: CASSQGPYEQYF. The chain couples TRBV21-1 to TRBJ2-7; the table's TRBD1 call for D was not verified on the DNA. TRBV21-1 is marked as a pseudogene. CDR3 length: 12 residues.

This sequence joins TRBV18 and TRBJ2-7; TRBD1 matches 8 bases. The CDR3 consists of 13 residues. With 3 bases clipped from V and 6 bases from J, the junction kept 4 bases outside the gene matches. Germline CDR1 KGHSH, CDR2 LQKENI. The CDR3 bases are TGTGCCAGCTCACCGGGACAGGCCAGCGAGCAGTACTTC. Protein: CASSPGQASEQYF.

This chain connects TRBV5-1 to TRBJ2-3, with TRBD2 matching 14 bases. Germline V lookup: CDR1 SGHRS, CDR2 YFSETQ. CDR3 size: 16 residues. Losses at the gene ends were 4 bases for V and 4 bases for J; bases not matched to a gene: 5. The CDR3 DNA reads TGCGCCAGCAGCGGGGGACTAGCGGGAGTAGCAGATACGCAGTATTTT. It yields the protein CASSGGLAGVADTQYF.

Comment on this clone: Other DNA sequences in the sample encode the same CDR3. In DNA form, the CDR3 reads TGTGCCAGCTCACCACCGAGTGGAAATTACGAGCAGTACTTC. This codes for CASSPPSGNYEQYF. The chain has TRBV18 and TRBJ2-7; D remains ambiguous. Trimming removed 0 bases at V and 4 bases at J, with 10 bases between. This CDR3 has 14 amino acids. CDR1 and CDR2 from the germline V gene are KGHSH and LQKENI. The variable domain in full, completed from reference TRBV18 and TRBJ2-7, reads NAGVMQNPRHLVRRRGQEARLRCSPMKGHSHVYWYRQLPEEGLKFMVYLQKENIIDESGMPKERFSAEFPKEGPSILRIQQVVRGDSAAYFCASSPPSGNYEQYFGPGTRLTVT.

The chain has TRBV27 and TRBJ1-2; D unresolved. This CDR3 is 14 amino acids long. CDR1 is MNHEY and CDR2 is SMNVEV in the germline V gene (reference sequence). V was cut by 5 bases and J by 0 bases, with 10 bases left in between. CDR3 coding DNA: TGTGCCAGCAGTCTGCTCCAAACTAACTATGGCTACACCTTC. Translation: CASSLLQTNYGYTF.

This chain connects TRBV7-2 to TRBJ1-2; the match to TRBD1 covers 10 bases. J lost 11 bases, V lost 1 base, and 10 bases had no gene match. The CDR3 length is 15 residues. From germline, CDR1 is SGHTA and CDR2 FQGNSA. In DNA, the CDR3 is TGTGCCAGCAGCTTAGTTGCGACAGGGGGCGCGGGATACACCTTC. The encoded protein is CASSLVATGGAGYTF.

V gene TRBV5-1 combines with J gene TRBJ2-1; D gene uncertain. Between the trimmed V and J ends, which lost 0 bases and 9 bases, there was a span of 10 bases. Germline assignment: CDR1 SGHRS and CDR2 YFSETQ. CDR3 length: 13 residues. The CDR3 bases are TGCGCCAGCAGCTTGGAGCCTAGGAGTGAGCAGTTCTTC. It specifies CASSLEPRSEQFF.

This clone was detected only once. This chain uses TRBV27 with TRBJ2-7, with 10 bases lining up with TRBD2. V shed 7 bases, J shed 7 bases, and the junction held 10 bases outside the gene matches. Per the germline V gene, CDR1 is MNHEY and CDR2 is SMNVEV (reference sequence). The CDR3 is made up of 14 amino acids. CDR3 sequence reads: CASTRASGSPEQYF. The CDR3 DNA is TGTGCCAGCACCCGCGCTAGCGGGAGCCCGGAGCAGTACTTC.